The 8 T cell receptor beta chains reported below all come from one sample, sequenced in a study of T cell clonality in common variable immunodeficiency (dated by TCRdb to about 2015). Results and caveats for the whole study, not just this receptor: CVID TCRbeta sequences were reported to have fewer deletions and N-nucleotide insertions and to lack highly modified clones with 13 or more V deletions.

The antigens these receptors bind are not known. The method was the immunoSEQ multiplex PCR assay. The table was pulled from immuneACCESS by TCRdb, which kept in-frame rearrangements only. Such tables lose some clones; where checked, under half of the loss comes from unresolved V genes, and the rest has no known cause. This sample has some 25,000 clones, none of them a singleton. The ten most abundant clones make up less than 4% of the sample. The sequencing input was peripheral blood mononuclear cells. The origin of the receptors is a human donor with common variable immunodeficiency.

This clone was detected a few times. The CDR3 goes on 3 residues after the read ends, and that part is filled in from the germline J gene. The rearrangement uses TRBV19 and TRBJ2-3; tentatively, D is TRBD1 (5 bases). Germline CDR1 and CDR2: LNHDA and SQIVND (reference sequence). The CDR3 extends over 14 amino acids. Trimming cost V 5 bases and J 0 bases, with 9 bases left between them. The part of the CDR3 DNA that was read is TGTGCCAGTAGTTCGACAGTTAGCACAGATACG. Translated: CASSSTVSTDT. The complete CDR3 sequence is CASSSTVSTDTQYF.

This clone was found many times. The CDR3 sequence is CASKQEGSFYEQYF. CDR3 bases read: TGTGCCAGCAAACAGGAAGGATCTTTCTACGAG. The chain joins TRBV2 to TRBJ2-7; D possibly corresponds to TRBD1 (5 bases). The sequence runs out 3 residues before the end of the CDR3; the remainder is reconstructed from the germline J gene. Trimming stripped 7 bases from V and 3 bases from J, with 16 bases between. There are 14 residues in the CDR3. The germline V gene has CDR1 SNHLY and CDR2 FYNNEI. Looking up the rest from reference TRBV2 and TRBJ2-7 gives the full variable domain: EPEVTQTPSHQVTQMGQEVILRCVPISNHLYFYWYRQILGQKVEFLVSFYNNEISEKSEIFDDQFSVERPDGSNFTLKIRSTKLEDSAMYFCASKQEGSFYEQYFGPGTRLTVT.

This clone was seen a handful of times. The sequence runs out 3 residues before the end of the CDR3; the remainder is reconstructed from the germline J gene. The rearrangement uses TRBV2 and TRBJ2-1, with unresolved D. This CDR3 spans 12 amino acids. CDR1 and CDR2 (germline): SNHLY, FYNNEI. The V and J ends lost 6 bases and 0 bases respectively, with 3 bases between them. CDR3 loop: CASRGSYNEQFF. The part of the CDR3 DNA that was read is TGTGCCAGCAGAGGCTCCTACAATGAG. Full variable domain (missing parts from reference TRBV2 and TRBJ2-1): EPEVTQTPSHQVTQMGQEVILRCVPISNHLYFYWYRQILGQKVEFLVSFYNNEISEKSEIFDDQFSVERPDGSNFTLKIRSTKLEDSAMYFCASRGSYNEQFFGPGTRLTVL.

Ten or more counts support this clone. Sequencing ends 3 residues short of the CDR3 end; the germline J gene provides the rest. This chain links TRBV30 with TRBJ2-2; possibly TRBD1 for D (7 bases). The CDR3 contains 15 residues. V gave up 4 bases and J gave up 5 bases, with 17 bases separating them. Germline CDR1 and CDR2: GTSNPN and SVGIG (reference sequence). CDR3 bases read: TGTGCCTGGAAGGGATCGACAGGGAGGACCGGGGAG. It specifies CAWKGSTGRTGE. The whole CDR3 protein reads CAWKGSTGRTGELFF.

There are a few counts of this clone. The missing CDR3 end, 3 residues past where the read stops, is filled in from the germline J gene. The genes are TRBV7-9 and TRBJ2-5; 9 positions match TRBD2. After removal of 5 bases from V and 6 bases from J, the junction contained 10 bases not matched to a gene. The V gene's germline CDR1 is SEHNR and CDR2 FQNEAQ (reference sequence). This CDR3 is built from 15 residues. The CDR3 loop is CASSQAGGFPQTQYF. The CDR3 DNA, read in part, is TGTGCCAGCAGCCAAGCGGGGGGCTTTCCACAGACC. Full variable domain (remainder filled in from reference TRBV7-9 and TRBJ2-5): DTGVSQNPRHKITKRGQNVTFRCDPISEHNRLYWYRQTLGQGPEFLTYFQNEAQLEKSRLLSDRFSAERPKGSFSTLEIQRTEQGDSAMYLCASSQAGGFPQTQYFGPGTRLLVL.

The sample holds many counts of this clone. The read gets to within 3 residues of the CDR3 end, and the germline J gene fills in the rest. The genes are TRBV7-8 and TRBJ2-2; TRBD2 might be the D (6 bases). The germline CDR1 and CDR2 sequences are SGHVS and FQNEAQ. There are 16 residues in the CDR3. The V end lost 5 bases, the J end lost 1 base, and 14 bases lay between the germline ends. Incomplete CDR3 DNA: TGTGCCAGCAGCCCACGGGGGACTCAGAACACCGGGGAG. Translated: CASSPRGTQNTGE. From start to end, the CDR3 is CASSPRGTQNTGELFF. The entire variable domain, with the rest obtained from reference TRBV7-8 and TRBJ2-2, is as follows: GAGVSQSPRYKVAKRGQDVALRCDPISGHVSLFWYQQALGQGPEFLTYFQNEAQLDKSGLPSDRFFAERPEGSVSTLKIQRTQQEDSAVYLCASSPRGTQNTGELFFGEGSRLTVL.

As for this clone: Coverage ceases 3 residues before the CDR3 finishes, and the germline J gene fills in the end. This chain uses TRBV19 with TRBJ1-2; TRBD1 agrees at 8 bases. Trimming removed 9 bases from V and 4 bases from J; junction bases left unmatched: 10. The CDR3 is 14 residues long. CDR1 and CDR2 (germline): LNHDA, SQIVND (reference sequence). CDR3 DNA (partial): TGTGCCAGCAAGGATGGACAGGGAGTCTATGGC. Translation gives CASKDGQGVYG. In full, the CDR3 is CASKDGQGVYGYTF.

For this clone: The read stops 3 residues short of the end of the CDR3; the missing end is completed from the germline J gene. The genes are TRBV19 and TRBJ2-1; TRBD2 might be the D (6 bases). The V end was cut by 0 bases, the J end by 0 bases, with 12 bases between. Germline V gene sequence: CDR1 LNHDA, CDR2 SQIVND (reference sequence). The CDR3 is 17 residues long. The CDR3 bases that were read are TGTGCCAGTAGTATAGACGGAGGTAGCGGCTCCTACAATGAG. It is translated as CASSIDGGSGSYNE. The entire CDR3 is CASSIDGGSGSYNEQFF.